A single sample gave rise to the 16 T cell receptor beta chains below, sequenced in a study of shared clonotypes between healthy human individuals. The method was immunoSEQ multiplex PCR; TCRdb's version includes in-frame clones alone and lacks a portion of them. The table shows roughly 850,000 clones, with 90% to 98% occurring only once. Terminally differentiated effector memory CD45RA+ cells were left out of the naive CD8 fraction, which was CD45RO-negative and positively selected for CCR7. The specimen sequenced was naive CD8+ T cells sorted from blood. The origin of the receptors is a man aged 25-45 years in good health.

The chain couples TRBV9 to TRBJ1-2; no firm D call. The V gene lost 4 bases and the J gene lost 4 bases, with 23 bases spanning the gap. Germline loops: CDR1 SGDLS, CDR2 YYNGEE. The CDR3 is made up of 17 amino acids. In DNA, the CDR3 is TGTGCCAGCAGCCCGTCCCGTAGGGCACCCGTTGGCTATGGCTACACCTTC. Its protein is CASSPSRRAPVGYGYTF. Full variable domain (missing parts from reference TRBV9 and TRBJ1-2): DSGVTQTPKHLITATGQRVTLRCSPRSGDLSVYWYQQSLDQGLQFLIQYYNGEERAKGNILERFSAQQFPDLHSELNLSSLELGDSALYFCASSPSRRAPVGYGYTFGSGTRLTVV.

This chain joins TRBV28 and TRBJ2-7; 8 bases are a match to TRBD2. From germline, CDR1 is MDHEN and CDR2 SYDVKM. The CDR3 has 16 residues. V lost 6 bases to trimming and J lost 2 bases; unmatched junction nucleotides: 12. The CDR3 sequence is CASRTRRGGFPYEQYF. CDR3 bases: TGTGCCAGCAGAACCCGACGGGGGGGGTTCCCCTACGAGCAGTACTTC.

V and J are TRBV9 and TRBJ1-1; 8 bases agree with TRBD1. Trimming took 1 base from V and 0 from J; bases not matched to a gene: 8. This CDR3 comprises 17 residues. In germline, CDR1 is SGDLS, CDR2 YYNGEE. The CDR3 DNA reads TGTGCCAGCAGCGTACTTGGCAGGGGGCTCATGAACACTGAAGCTTTCTTT. This encodes CASSVLGRGLMNTEAFF.

The chain joins TRBV5-1 to TRBJ2-1; maybe TRBD1 (6 bases). Trimming took off 7 bases at V and 3 bases at J, with 11 bases between the two ends. This CDR3 has 13 amino acids. The V gene's germline CDR1 is SGHRS and CDR2 YFSETQ. The CDR3: CASYRENYNEQFF. CDR3 sequence (DNA): TGCGCCAGCTACAGGGAGAACTACAATGAGCAGTTCTTC. The whole variable domain, remainder taken from reference TRBV5-1 and TRBJ2-1, is KAGVTQTPRYLIKTRGQQVTLSCSPISGHRSVSWYQQTPGQGLQFLFEYFSETQRNKGNFPGRFSGRQFSNSRSEMNVSTLELGDSALYLCASYRENYNEQFFGPGTRLTVL.

This rearrangement joins TRBV5-6 to TRBJ1-1; weak D call: TRBD1 (6 bases). The CDR3 sequence is 13 residues long. With 3 bases removed from V and 1 base from J, the gap between germline ends came to 7 bases. Germline CDR1 reads SGHDT; CDR2 reads YYEEEE. CDR3: CASSWGQNTEAFF. The CDR3, as DNA: TGTGCCAGCAGCTGGGGACAGAACACTGAAGCTTTCTTT.

With regard to this clone: The junction differs from germline at one of its ends, possibly a read error. V and J are TRBV7-6 and TRBJ2-1; 7 bases are shared with TRBD2. This CDR3 spans 16 amino acids. Germline-derived CDR1 and CDR2 are SGHVS and FNYEAQ. CDR3 sequence: CASSLVAGRLYDEQFF. The DNA of the CDR3 is TGTGCCAGCAGCTTAGTTGCCGGGAGGCTCTACGATGAGCAGTTCTTC.

The chain links TRBV18 to TRBJ2-7; either TRBD1 or TRBD2 may fit D (6 bases each). Germline V lookup: CDR1 KGHSH, CDR2 LQKENI. The CDR3 loop spans 14 amino acids. Between the trimmed V and J ends, which lost 2 bases and 2 bases, there was a span of 10 bases. CDR3 in DNA: TGTGCCAGCTCACCAAAGGGGGGCGCCTACGAGCAGTACTTC. Its translation: CASSPKGGAYEQYF. Based on the CDR3 plus reference TRBV18 and TRBJ2-7, the full variable domain is NAGVMQNPRHLVRRRGQEARLRCSPMKGHSHVYWYRQLPEEGLKFMVYLQKENIIDESGMPKERFSAEFPKEGPSILRIQQVVRGDSAAYFCASSPKGGAYEQYFGPGTRLTVT.

This chain links TRBV5-8 with TRBJ2-7; 9 bases map to TRBD1. The CDR3 is 19 residues long. Looked up from germline, CDR1 is SGHTS and CDR2 is YDEGEE. V lost 0 bases, J lost 5 bases, and 18 bases stayed unmatched. The CDR3, as DNA: TGTGCCAGCAGCTTGGAAGGGACAGGGAAGATTGGATTCCCGGACGAGCAGTACTTC. As protein: CASSLEGTGKIGFPDEQYF.

The rearrangement joins TRBV20-1 to TRBJ2-7; weak D call: TRBD1 (5 bases). Germline V lookup: CDR1 DFQATT, CDR2 SNEGSKA (reference sequence). The CDR3 is 11 residues long. Trimming shortened V by 4 bases and J by 3 bases, and 7 bases separated the two germline ends. DNA of the CDR3: TGCAGTGCTAAAGGGGACTACGAGCAGTACTTC. This gives the protein CSAKGDYEQYF.

The V gene is TRBV5-4, the J gene TRBJ2-7; weak D call: TRBD1 (5 bases). Per the germline V gene, CDR1 is SGHNT and CDR2 is YYREEE (reference sequence). The CDR3 has 16 residues. V lost 3 bases and J 4 bases, leaving 20 bases between the germline ends. The DNA of the CDR3 is TGTGCCAGCAGCTCCACCTTAGGAGTTAGGGGTTACGAGCAGTACTTC. The encoded protein is CASSSTLGVRGYEQYF.

The gene calls are TRBV6-5 and TRBJ2-7, with D perhaps matching TRBD1 or TRBD2 (5 bases each). CDR3 length: 16 amino acids. CDR1 MNHEY and CDR2 SVGAGI come from the germline V gene. V was clipped by 2 bases and J by 0 bases, with 14 bases between them. CDR3 region: CASSYGAGDLSYEQYF. The CDR3 DNA sequence: TGTGCCAGCAGTTACGGGGCTGGGGACCTCTCCTACGAGCAGTACTTC.

J is TRBJ2-5 and V is TRBV13; 11 bases fit TRBD2. The CDR3 totals 16 residues. After removal of 3 bases from V and 0 bases from J, the junction contained 3 bases not matched to a gene. Germline V gene data show CDR1 as PRHDT and CDR2 as FYEKMQ (reference sequence). The CDR3 region is CASSFTSGGHQETQYF. As DNA, the CDR3 is TGTGCCAGCAGCTTCACTAGCGGGGGCCACCAAGAGACCCAGTACTTC.

The chain recombines TRBV27 with TRBJ2-7; unclear D gene. The CDR3 extends over 12 amino acids. From germline, CDR1 is MNHEY and CDR2 SMNVEV (reference sequence). Trimming pared 8 bases from V and 3 bases from J, leaving 11 bases between. In DNA form, the CDR3 reads TGTGCCAGCGGCACTCAGCTCTACGAGCAGTACTTC. Its protein is CASGTQLYEQYF.

The rearrangement joins TRBV18 to TRBJ2-3; 7 bases match TRBD1. V lost 2 bases to trimming and J lost 7 bases; unmatched junction nucleotides: 3. This CDR3 has 13 residues. The V gene's germline CDR1 is KGHSH and CDR2 LQKENI. CDR3 sequence (DNA): TGTGCCAGCTCACCAGAGGGGGCGAATACGCAGTATTTT. Encoded protein: CASSPEGANTQYF.

The V and J genes are TRBV7-9 and TRBJ2-6; no reliable D call. The V gene's germline CDR1 is SEHNR and CDR2 FQNEAQ (reference sequence). This CDR3 region has 12 residues. Trimming took off 1 base at V and 5 bases at J, with 0 bases between the two ends. The CDR3 sequence is CASSLGANVLTF. CDR3 sequence (DNA): TGTGCCAGCAGCTTAGGGGCCAACGTCCTGACTTTC.

V is TRBV29-1 and J is TRBJ1-2; 7 nucleotides match TRBD1. Trimming cost V 6 bases and J 8 bases; bases outside gene matches: 9. CDR1 SQVTM and CDR2 ANQGSEA come from the germline V gene. The CDR3 contains 12 residues. The CDR3 protein is CSVPVDRTGYTF. CDR3 bases: TGCAGCGTACCGGTGGACAGGACAGGCTACACCTTC. The entire variable domain, with the rest obtained from reference TRBV29-1 and TRBJ1-2, is as follows: SAVISQKPSRDICQRGTSLTIQCQVDSQVTMMFWYRQQPGQSLTLIATANQGSEATYESGFVIDKFPISRPNLTFSTLTVSNMSPEDSSIYLCSVPVDRTGYTFGSGTRLTVV.